This T cell receptor (beta chain) originates from a study of T cells after posttransplantation cyclophosphamide. Study outcomes and limitations: TRB overlap between skin or GI tissue T cells and blood was limited. Donor-recipient repertoire similarity was low at 1-2 months, rising over year one. Recipient CMV seropositivity and CMV reactivation strongly tracked TRB clonality.

This CDR3 has 14 residues. With 2 bases removed from V and 1 base from J, the gap between germline ends came to 9 bases. CDR1 is SGHRS, CDR2 YFSETQ, per germline. Cells defined as naive were viable CD3+CD4+ or CD3+CD8+ and CCR7+CD45RA+CD45RO-CD95-CD27+CD28+. Turning to this clone: The antigen remains undetermined.

Profiling relied on immunoSEQ multiplex PCR, and the TCRdb table lists in-frame clones only, not all of them. This sample carries about 31,000 clones, approximately 90% of them seen once, and the ten largest clones take roughly 0.22%. Sequences were obtained from naive CD4+ T cells sorted from PBMCs. This TCR came from a woman aged 55-75 years in good health, CMV-negative, and a related stem cell transplant donor. The chain joins TRBV5-1 to TRBJ1-1, with TRBD1 as a possible D gene (5 bases). The DNA for the CDR3 is TGCGCCAGCAGCTTAACAGGCTGGAACACTGAAGCTTTCTTT. Protein: CASSLTGWNTEAFF.